One and the same sample provided the 19 T cell receptor beta chains below, sequenced in a study of beta chain features in type 1 diabetes. Expressed TCRB transcripts got sequenced, as all isolated RNA was reverse transcribed. The assay was immunoSEQ multiplex PCR, and TCRdb's table has in-frame clones only and misses some. In the table there are 450,000 or so clones, roughly 10% of which are singletons. Sequenced sample: naive CD4+ T cells from blood. The receptor source for this set is a woman aged 18-35 years in good health.

V is TRBV7-2 and J is TRBJ2-2; D assignment may be TRBD1 or TRBD2 (6 bases each). Germline assignment: CDR1 SGHTA and CDR2 FQGNSA. The CDR3 has 15 residues. V was cut by 5 bases and J by 4 bases, with 14 bases left in between. CDR3 coding DNA: TGTGCCAGCAGCCCTCGGGGGCGCGGCACCGGGGAGCTGTTTTTT. It is translated as CASSPRGRGTGELFF.

The rearrangement links TRBV7-2 to TRBJ1-6; possible D gene TRBD1, 5 bases. The CDR3 contains 17 residues. Looked up from germline, CDR1 is SGHTA and CDR2 is FQGNSA. V was shortened by 5 bases and J by 0 bases, with 14 bases between the two germline ends. This CDR3 reads CASSPRGRSSYNSPLHF. DNA for the CDR3: TGTGCCAGCAGCCCCCGGGGGAGGAGCTCCTATAATTCACCCCTCCACTTT.

This clone was recorded once. The chain links TRBV4-1 to TRBJ1-2; 10 nucleotides line up with TRBD1. Trimming removed 9 bases from V and 2 bases from J; junction bases left unmatched: 6. The germline V gene has CDR1 MGHRA and CDR2 YSYEKL. The CDR3 is 14 amino acids. The CDR3 DNA reads as TGCGCCAGTTCAAGACAGGGGGCGAACTATGGCTACACCTTC. It codes for CASSRQGANYGYTF.

In this sample, this clone turned up a few times. The sample has other DNA sequences that encode this CDR3 too. The V gene is TRBV6-5, the J gene TRBJ2-2; D remains ambiguous. Germline CDR1 and CDR2: MNHEY and SVGAGI. V was cut by 0 bases and J by 2 bases, with 1 base left in between. There are 13 residues in the CDR3. In nucleotides, the CDR3 is TGTGCCAGCAGTTACTCAAACACCGGGGAGCTGTTTTTT. It yields the protein CASSYSNTGELFF.

This clone has just a few counts. V usage is TRBV15 and J usage is TRBJ2-6; the D call may be TRBD1 or TRBD2 (5 bases each). Germline lookup yields CDR1 LNHNV and CDR2 YYDKDF (reference sequence). The ends were cut back, 5 bases at V and 2 bases at J, with 22 bases in the middle. This CDR3 is built from 19 residues. The CDR3 DNA follows: TGTGCCACCAGCGGGGGTTTGACTCATGCGACTCCTGGGGCCAACGTCCTGACTTTC. This sequence encodes CATSGGLTHATPGANVLTF.

The genes are TRBV9 and TRBJ1-2; TRBD1 agrees at 12 bases. The CDR3 contains 16 residues. Germline loops: CDR1 SGDLS, CDR2 YYNGEE. Unmatched junction bases numbered 6, after V lost 3 bases and J lost 3 bases. The CDR3 loop reads CASSGLRDRGHYGYTF. The CDR3 DNA sequence: TGTGCCAGCAGCGGATTACGGGACAGGGGGCACTATGGCTACACCTTC.

Of note for this clone: Other DNA sequences in the same sample also yield this CDR3. This chain links TRBV5-1 with TRBJ2-3; D remains unclear. Germline CDR1 is SGHRS and CDR2 is YFSETQ. V was clipped by 4 bases and J by 4 bases, with 7 bases between them. This CDR3 has 12 residues. The CDR3: CASSPGADTQYF. In DNA form, the CDR3 reads TGCGCCAGCAGCCCCGGAGCAGATACGCAGTATTTT.

This clone has just a few counts. The V call is TRBV4-1, the J call TRBJ1-6; TRBD1 aligns across 7 bases. Trimming took 0 bases from V and 8 from J; bases not matched to a gene: 10. The CDR3 has 17 residues. Looked up from germline, CDR1 is MGHRA and CDR2 is YSYEKL. The CDR3 nucleotides are TGCGCCAGCAGCCAAGACTTTCTGCGGGACAGACATTCACCCCTCCACTTT. It encodes CASSQDFLRDRHSPLHF.

V and J are TRBV27 and TRBJ2-7, with D possibly TRBD2 on 6 matching bases. The CDR3 loop spans 14 amino acids. Trimming cost V 5 bases and J 4 bases, with 15 bases left between them. Germline CDR1 reads MNHEY; CDR2 reads SMNVEV (reference sequence). CDR3 nucleotides: TGTGCCAGCAGTCCACGGACCCGGGGGTACGAGCAGTACGTC. Protein: CASSPRTRGYEQYV.

Remarks on this clone: The junction departs from the called germline gene at one end, perhaps through a read error. The CDR3 sequence is CASTLLREKNTGELFF. The CDR3 DNA is TGTGCCAGCACCTTACTGAGGGAGAAGAACACCGGGGAGCTGTTTTTT. The V gene is TRBV7-9, the J gene TRBJ2-2; D possibly corresponds to TRBD2 (5 bases). The CDR3 runs to 16 residues. CDR1 and CDR2 (germline): SEHNR, FQNEAQ (reference sequence).

This chain uses TRBV29-1 with TRBJ2-5; TRBD1 aligns across 9 bases. The CDR3 totals 13 residues. Trimming cost V 4 bases and J 7 bases; bases outside gene matches: 7. Per germline, CDR1 SQVTM and CDR2 ANQGSEA. The CDR3 is CSVGGQGGVTQYF. DNA of the CDR3: TGCAGCGTTGGGGGACAGGGTGGAGTGACCCAGTACTTC.

This chain uses TRBV29-1 with TRBJ2-5; perhaps TRBD2 as D (7 bases). This CDR3 is built from 12 residues. Germline V gene sequence: CDR1 SQVTM, CDR2 ANQGSEA. V was trimmed by 7 bases and J by 1 base, leaving 10 bases between them. In DNA form, the CDR3 reads TGCAGCGGCGCGGGGGCCCAAGAGACCCAGTACTTC. Protein sequence: CSGAGAQETQYF.

This clone showed up just a few times. This chain connects TRBV5-1 to TRBJ2-3, with TRBD2 identical over 8 bases. The CDR3 runs 17 residues. Germline-derived CDR1 and CDR2 are SGHRS and YFSETQ. Unmatched junction bases numbered 11, after V lost 0 bases and J lost 5 bases. CDR3 DNA: TGCGCCAGCAGCTTGGGCGTTCTACTAGCGGAGGGAGATACGCAGTATTTT. Translated: CASSLGVLLAEGDTQYF. The full variable domain, completed using reference TRBV5-1 and TRBJ2-3, is KAGVTQTPRYLIKTRGQQVTLSCSPISGHRSVSWYQQTPGQGLQFLFEYFSETQRNKGNFPGRFSGRQFSNSRSEMNVSTLELGDSALYLCASSLGVLLAEGDTQYFGPGTRLTVL.

The gene calls are TRBV7-2 and TRBJ2-4; possible D gene TRBD2, 5 bases. The germline gives CDR1 SGHTA, CDR2 FQGNSA. The CDR3 consists of 12 residues. Trimming removed 2 bases from V and 9 bases from J, with 8 bases in between. Here the CDR3 DNA reads TGTGCCAGCAGCTTAATCCGGGGCATTCAGTACTTC. Encoded protein: CASSLIRGIQYF.

V usage is TRBV28 and J usage is TRBJ1-1; 9 bases line up with TRBD1. Per germline, CDR1 MDHEN and CDR2 SYDVKM. Trimming removed 0 bases from V and 8 bases from J; junction bases left unmatched: 4. The CDR3 runs to 14 residues. The CDR3 DNA reads as TGTGCCAGCAGTTTATGGGGGACAGGGTACGAAGCTTTCTTT. Protein: CASSLWGTGYEAFF.

This clone has only a few counts. The chain couples TRBV4-1 to TRBJ2-3; D is uncertain. This CDR3 region has 13 residues. V was pared by 2 bases and J by 6 bases, with 9 bases between. The germline gives CDR1 MGHRA, CDR2 YSYEKL. In nucleotides, the CDR3 is TGCGCCAGCAGCCAATACTACACCGATACGCAGTATTTT. Its translation: CASSQYYTDTQYF.

This clone was observed a few times. The genes are TRBV7-2 and TRBJ2-5, with a tentative D call TRBD2 (6 bases). The V gene lost 8 bases and the J gene lost 7 bases, with 11 bases spanning the gap. The germline CDR1 and CDR2 sequences are SGHTA and FQGNSA. This CDR3 comprises 11 residues. This chain's CDR3 is CASSRRGTQYF. The CDR3 region has the DNA TGTGCCAGCTCGCGGCGGGGGACCCAGTACTTC. Looking up the rest from reference TRBV7-2 and TRBJ2-5 gives the full variable domain: GAGVSQSPSNKVTEKGKDVELRCDPISGHTALYWYRQSLGQGLEFLIYFQGNSAPDKSGLPSDRFSAERTGGSVSTLTIQRTQQEDSAVYLCASSRRGTQYFGPGTRLLVL.

Only a few counts were recorded for this clone. Other DNA sequences in the sample encode the same CDR3. The V call is TRBV7-9, the J call TRBJ2-5, with 9 bases identical to TRBD1. The CDR3 consists of 15 residues. Germline CDR1 SEHNR, CDR2 FQNEAQ (reference sequence). Trimming removed 3 bases from V and 0 bases from J; junction bases left unmatched: 2. The chain's CDR3 is CASSLGDRDQETQYF. The CDR3 coding sequence is TGTGCCAGCAGCTTGGGGGACAGGGACCAAGAGACCCAGTACTTC.

This clone was seen a few times. The chain is built from TRBV18 and TRBJ2-3, with 9 bases aligning to TRBD2. The CDR3 extends over 15 amino acids. The junction had 4 bases not matched to a gene; V was cut back by 1 base and J by 5 bases. Germline loops: CDR1 KGHSH, CDR2 LQKENI. The CDR3 loop is CASSPLAGAGDTQYF. The CDR3 DNA sequence: TGTGCCAGCTCACCACTAGCGGGAGCGGGAGATACGCAGTATTTT.